These 29 T cell receptor beta chains were all obtained from the same sample, sequenced in a study of cytomegalovirus exposure and HLA in healthy donors. The PCR was carried out with 60 Vbeta primers and 13 Jbeta primers. Profiled with immunoSEQ multiplex PCR; TCRdb holds only in-frame clones, not every one. The table shows 150,000 to 200,000 clones, with 75% to 85% occurring only once. The sequencing input was PBMCs. The receptors originated from a woman in her twenties or thirties in good health and CMV-seronegative.

The chain carries TRBV2 and TRBJ2-4; TRBD1 aligns across 7 bases. The CDR3 contains 16 residues. Trimming took 1 base from V and 4 from J; bases not matched to a gene: 7. Germline CDR1 SNHLY, CDR2 FYNNEI. The CDR3 nucleotides are TGTGCCAGCAGTGAAGGAATTACAGGGGAAAAAAACATTCAGTACTTC. This gives the protein CASSEGITGEKNIQYF.

The V and J genes are TRBV19 and TRBJ1-5; D may be TRBD1 (5 bases). Trimming left V 11 bases short and J 2 bases short, with 13 bases between. The CDR3 has 13 residues. Germline lookup yields CDR1 LNHDA and CDR2 SQIVND (reference sequence). The CDR3 is CAPPWGGNQPQHF. DNA for the CDR3: TGTGCCCCCCCGTGGGGCGGCAATCAGCCCCAGCATTTT.

This clone has a handful of counts. This chain joins TRBV28 and TRBJ2-1; 7 bases are shared with TRBD2. Germline V gene data show CDR1 as MDHEN and CDR2 as SYDVKM. This CDR3 comprises 15 residues. V shed 7 bases and J 1 base; nucleotides not matched to a gene: 7. The CDR3 sequence: CASNLAGGSYNEQFF. CDR3 DNA: TGTGCCAGCAACTTAGCGGGTGGGTCCTACAATGAGCAGTTCTTC. Together with reference TRBV28 and TRBJ2-1, the CDR3 gives the full variable domain: DVKVTQSSRYLVKRTGEKVFLECVQDMDHENMFWYRQDPGLGLRLIYFSYDVKMKEKGDIPEGYSVSREKKERFSLILESASTNQTSMYLCASNLAGGSYNEQFFGPGTRLTVL.

In its sample, this clone was seen a few times. V gene TRBV20-1 combines with J gene TRBJ1-1; D uncertain. Trimming removed 3 bases at V and 3 bases at J, with 5 bases between. The CDR3 spans 11 residues. The germline gives CDR1 DFQATT, CDR2 SNEGSKA (reference sequence). The CDR3 DNA reads as TGCAGTGCTAGCCAGTACACTGAAGCTTTCTTT. Protein product: CSASQYTEAFF.

This chain uses TRBV5-5 with TRBJ2-7; TRBD2 matches 7 bases. The germline gives CDR1 SGHKS, CDR2 YYEKEE (reference sequence). J gave up 1 base and V 3 bases, and 1 base lay outside the gene matches. The CDR3 totals 13 residues. CDR3 sequence: CASSSGGSYEQYF. The CDR3 DNA sequence: TGTGCCAGCAGCTCGGGGGGATCCTACGAGCAGTACTTC.

This chain joins TRBV5-4 and TRBJ2-2, with 8 bases lining up with TRBD2. CDR1 and CDR2 from the germline V gene are SGHNT and YYREEE (reference sequence). The CDR3 runs 12 residues. With V trimmed by 10 bases and J by 7 bases, 6 bases remained unmatched. CDR3 DNA sequence: TGTGCCGCGGGGGGCAGGCACGGGGAGCTGTTTTTT. This encodes CAAGGRHGELFF.

This sequence joins TRBV6-5 and TRBJ1-6; D perhaps matches TRBD1 (6 bases). Trimming removed 2 bases at V and 7 bases at J, with 15 bases between. Germline CDR1 is MNHEY and CDR2 is SVGAGI. This CDR3 region has 16 residues. CDR3 loop: CASSYTWTASNSPLHF. The CDR3 coding sequence is TGTGCCAGCAGTTACACCTGGACAGCGTCGAATTCACCCCTCCACTTT.

This chain joins TRBV6-1 and TRBJ1-5, with TRBD1 matching 8 bases. The length of the CDR3 is 20 residues. Germline CDR1 MNHNS, CDR2 SASEGT. With 0 bases clipped from V and 0 bases from J, the junction kept 13 bases outside the gene matches. For the CDR3, the DNA is TGTGCCAGCAGTGAAGCGCCAGGGACAGGATCAGGGTATAGCAATCAGCCCCAGCATTTT. This sequence encodes CASSEAPGTGSGYSNQPQHF.

Concerning this clone: One end of the junction is discordant with germline, which a read error may explain. V and J are TRBV9 and TRBJ2-6, with a tentative D call TRBD1 (5 bases). Looked up from germline, CDR1 is SGDLS and CDR2 is YYNGEE. The length of the CDR3 is 15 residues. This CDR3 reads CASSTRASGANGLTF. In DNA form, the CDR3 reads TGTGCCAGCAGCACCAGGGCCTCTGGGGCCAACGGCCTGACTTTC.

The chain combines TRBV7-2 with TRBJ2-7; 9 bases align to TRBD1. The germline V gene encodes CDR1 SGHTA and CDR2 FQGNSA. The trim removed 5 bases at V and 7 bases at J, leaving 12 bases unmatched. This CDR3 region has 15 residues. The CDR3: CASSEVVRQGEEQYF. CDR3 DNA: TGTGCCAGCAGCGAAGTTGTTAGACAGGGGGAGGAGCAGTACTTC.

The CDR3 coding sequence is TGCGCCAGCAGTGAGACAGGCATCCAATACGAGCAGTACTTC. Translated: CASSETGIQYEQYF. V gene TRBV10-1 combines with J gene TRBJ2-7, with D perhaps TRBD1 (5 bases). V lost 2 bases and J lost 4, with 12 bases in between. CDR1 is WNHNN and CDR2 is SYGVQD in the germline V gene (reference sequence). The CDR3 loop spans 14 amino acids.

The J gene is TRBJ2-1, the V gene TRBV5-6; 9 bases agree with TRBD2. J lost 4 bases, V lost 2 bases, and 13 bases had no gene match. CDR3 size: 18 residues. Germline-derived CDR1 and CDR2 are SGHDT and YYEEEE. In nucleotides, the CDR3 is TGTGCCAGCAGCTTTCTTGGCGGGACTAGCCCCTTTTACAATGAGCAGTTCTTC. It codes for CASSFLGGTSPFYNEQFF.

The table lists this clone with a count of one. The chain recombines TRBV7-2 with TRBJ1-6; possible D gene TRBD1, 5 bases. Germline V gives CDR1 SGHTA, CDR2 FQGNSA. The CDR3 is 17 amino acids. The ends were cut back, 5 bases at V and 3 bases at J, with 17 bases in the middle. In nucleotides, the CDR3 is TGTGCCAGCAGCCTACGAACTTCACAGGTCTATAATTCACCCCTCCACTTT. Protein product: CASSLRTSQVYNSPLHF.

CDR3 residues: CASSTGGNTEAFF. For the CDR3, the DNA is TGCGCCAGCAGCACCGGGGGTAACACTGAAGCTTTCTTT. The chain recombines TRBV5-1 with TRBJ1-1; a weak D match, TRBD1 (5 bases). The CDR3 spans 13 residues. CDR1 and CDR2 (germline): SGHRS, YFSETQ. V gave up 4 bases and J gave up 2 bases, with 9 bases separating them.

This CDR3 is CASSIAGATEAFF. In DNA, the CDR3 is TGTGCCAGTAGTATCGCAGGGGCGACTGAAGCTTTCTTT. The rearrangement joins TRBV19 to TRBJ1-1; the D gene is possibly TRBD1 (6 bases). The germline V and J ends were trimmed by 3 bases and 5 bases, with 10 bases remaining between them. The CDR3 covers 13 residues. The germline V gene has CDR1 LNHDA and CDR2 SQIVND (reference sequence).

This clone was detected once. The J gene is TRBJ2-3, the V gene TRBV4-3; D may be TRBD1 (5 bases). The CDR3 extends over 20 amino acids. Trimming cost V 0 bases and J 3 bases, with 25 bases left between them. Germline CDR1 and CDR2: LGHNA and YSLEER. The DNA of the CDR3 is TGCGCCAGCAGCCAAGATATCCAGGGTCGTACGACAAGTAGGACAGATACGCAGTATTTT. Translating it yields CASSQDIQGRTTSRTDTQYF.

The rearrangement joins TRBV7-2 to TRBJ1-6; D ambiguous. CDR1 is SGHTA and CDR2 is FQGNSA in the germline V gene. This CDR3 is 16 amino acids long. V was clipped by 5 bases and J by 2 bases, with 13 bases between them. CDR3 in DNA: TGTGCCAGCAGCCTATCATTAAACCCCTATAATTCACCCCTCCACTTT. Its protein product is CASSLSLNPYNSPLHF.

Regarding this clone: One junction end does not reproduce the germline sequence, and a read error may be involved. The identical CDR3 is also encoded by other nucleotide sequences in the sample. In DNA, the CDR3 is TGCGCCAGCAGCTTAAGGGCCATAGCGGACACGAACACCGGGGAGCTGTTTTTT. Translated, it gives CASSLRAIADTNTGELFF. The chain carries TRBV27 and TRBJ2-2, with a tentative D call TRBD2 (6 bases). In germline, CDR1 is MNHEY, CDR2 SMNVEV (reference sequence). This CDR3 is 18 amino acids long.

Turning to this clone: A read error may account for a junction end that differs from germline. The chain links TRBV7-7 to TRBJ2-3; D remains ambiguous. Germline CDR1 is SSHAT and CDR2 is FNYEAQ (reference sequence). The CDR3 is 13 amino acids. CDR3 sequence reads: CASSTPGSDTQYF. In DNA form, the CDR3 reads TGTGCTAGCAGCACCCCGGGTTCCGATACGCAGTATTTT. Looking up the rest from reference TRBV7-7 and TRBJ2-3 gives the full variable domain: GAGVSQSPRYKVTKRGQDVTLRCDPISSHATLYWYQQALGQGPEFLTYFNYEAQPDKSGLPSDRFSAERPEGSISTLTIQRTEQRDSAMYRCASSTPGSDTQYFGPGTRLTVL.

This rearrangement joins TRBV28 to TRBJ1-2; no clear D. Germline lookup yields CDR1 MDHEN and CDR2 SYDVKM. Trimming pared 2 bases from V and 5 bases from J, leaving 9 bases between. CDR3 length equals 13 residues. As DNA, the CDR3 is TGTGCCAGCAGTTTAAAGCACCCATATGGCTACACCTTC. Residues: CASSLKHPYGYTF.

The chain employs TRBV18 and TRBJ2-7; 9 nucleotides agree with TRBD1. Losses at the gene ends were 5 bases for V and 1 base for J; bases not matched to a gene: 3. This CDR3 contains 14 residues. Germline values: CDR1 KGHSH, CDR2 LQKENI. CDR3 region: CASSGDRASYEQYF. In nucleotides, the CDR3 is TGTGCCAGCTCAGGGGACAGGGCTTCCTACGAGCAGTACTTC.

This clone has just one count. The rearrangement joins TRBV19 to TRBJ2-3; D is perhaps TRBD2 (7 bases). Germline V gene data show CDR1 as LNHDA and CDR2 as SQIVND (reference sequence). The CDR3 is made up of 15 amino acids. V was pared by 10 bases and J by 7 bases, with 24 bases between. CDR3 nucleotide sequence: TGTGCCACCGTCGACCCGGGGGGCCACCGGTATACGCAGTATTTT. Translation gives CATVDPGGHRYTQYF.

This clone has only one observation. The CDR3 nucleotides read TGTGCCAGTAGTATTACGCCAGATTATAGCAATCAGCCCCAGCATTTT. It is translated as CASSITPDYSNQPQHF. The V and J genes are TRBV19 and TRBJ1-5; no definite D call. V was pared by 3 bases and J by 0 bases, with 12 bases between. The length of the CDR3 is 16 residues. Germline CDR1 LNHDA, CDR2 SQIVND (reference sequence).

V usage is TRBV19 and J usage is TRBJ1-4; D is uncertain. V lost 6 bases and J lost 4, with 6 bases in between. Germline CDR1 LNHDA, CDR2 SQIVND (reference sequence). The CDR3 is 12 amino acids. The CDR3 coding sequence is TGTGCCAGTAGCACAGATAATGAAAAACTGTTTTTT. This encodes CASSTDNEKLFF.

The V call is TRBV28, the J call TRBJ2-7, with 8 nucleotides matching TRBD2. After removal of 8 bases from V and 4 bases from J, the junction contained 13 bases not matched to a gene. CDR3 size: 15 residues. Per germline, CDR1 MDHEN and CDR2 SYDVKM. CDR3 DNA sequence: TGTGCCAGCTACCCTACCGGGACTAGTCCGTACGAGCAGTACTTC. This translates into CASYPTGTSPYEQYF.

This rearrangement joins TRBV27 to TRBJ2-7, with 8 bases matching TRBD2. This CDR3 has 15 amino acids. Germline lookup yields CDR1 MNHEY and CDR2 SMNVEV (reference sequence). J gave up 12 bases and V 6 bases, and 19 bases lay outside the gene matches. The CDR3 is CASSTSGSNDNSLYF. The DNA for the CDR3 is TGTGCCAGCAGCACGAGCGGGAGTAACGATAATAGTTTGTACTTC.

The chain combines TRBV9 with TRBJ2-7; D is possibly TRBD1 (7 bases). CDR3 length equals 15 residues. Trimming pared 2 bases from V and 0 bases from J, leaving 12 bases between. Germline-derived CDR1 and CDR2 are SGDLS and YYNGEE. The CDR3 loop reads CASSVQGGSSYEQYF. The CDR3 DNA sequence: TGTGCCAGCAGCGTTCAGGGGGGAAGCTCCTACGAGCAGTACTTC.

This chain joins TRBV28 and TRBJ1-2; TRBD1 is a possible D gene (5 bases). V was clipped by 5 bases and J by 5 bases, with 27 bases between them. The CDR3 spans 18 residues. Germline CDR1 is MDHEN and CDR2 is SYDVKM. The CDR3 protein is CASSPSGHDVRGGYGYTF. In nucleotides, the CDR3 is TGTGCCAGCAGTCCCTCCGGGCACGACGTCCGGGGGGGTTATGGCTACACCTTC.

This clone was observed a handful of times. The chain joins TRBV6-6 to TRBJ2-7; D unclear. The V end was cut by 11 bases, the J end by 0 bases, with 14 bases between. Germline values: CDR1 MNHNY, CDR2 SVGAGI (reference sequence). The CDR3 runs 13 residues. This CDR3 reads CAAGVVGSYEQYF. CDR3 coding DNA: TGTGCCGCCGGAGTTGTCGGCTCCTACGAGCAGTACTTC.